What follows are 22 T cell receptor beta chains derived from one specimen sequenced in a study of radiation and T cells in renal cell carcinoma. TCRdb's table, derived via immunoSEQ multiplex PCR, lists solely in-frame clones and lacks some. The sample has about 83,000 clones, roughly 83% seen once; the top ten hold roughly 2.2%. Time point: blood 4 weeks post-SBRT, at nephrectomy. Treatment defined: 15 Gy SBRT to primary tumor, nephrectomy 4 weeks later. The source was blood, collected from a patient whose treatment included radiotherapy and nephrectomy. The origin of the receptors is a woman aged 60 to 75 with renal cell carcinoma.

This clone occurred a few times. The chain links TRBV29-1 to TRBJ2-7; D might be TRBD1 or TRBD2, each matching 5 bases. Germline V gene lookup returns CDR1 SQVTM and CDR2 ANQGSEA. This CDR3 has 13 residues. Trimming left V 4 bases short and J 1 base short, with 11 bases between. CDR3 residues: CSVGGRTSYEQYF. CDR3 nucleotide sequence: TGCAGCGTTGGGGGACGGACGTCCTACGAGCAGTACTTC.

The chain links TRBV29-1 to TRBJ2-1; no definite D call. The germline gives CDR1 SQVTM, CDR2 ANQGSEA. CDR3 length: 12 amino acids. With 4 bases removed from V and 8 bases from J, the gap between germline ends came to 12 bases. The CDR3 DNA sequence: TGCAGCGTTGTGGAGACTGGCTATGAGCAGTTCTTC. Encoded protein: CSVVETGYEQFF.

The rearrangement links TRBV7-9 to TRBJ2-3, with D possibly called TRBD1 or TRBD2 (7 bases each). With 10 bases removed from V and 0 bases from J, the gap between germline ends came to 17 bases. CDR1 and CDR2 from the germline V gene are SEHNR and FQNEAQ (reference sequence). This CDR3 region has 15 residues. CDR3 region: CATAGGAESTDTQYF. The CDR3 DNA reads TGTGCCACCGCAGGGGGGGCGGAGAGCACAGATACGCAGTATTTT.

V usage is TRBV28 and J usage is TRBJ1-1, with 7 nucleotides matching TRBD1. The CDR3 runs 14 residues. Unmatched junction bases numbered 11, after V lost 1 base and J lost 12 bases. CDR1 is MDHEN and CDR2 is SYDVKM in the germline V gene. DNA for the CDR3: TGTGCCAGCAGTTTATCAGGGGGTAGTGGAAGAACTTTCTTT. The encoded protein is CASSLSGGSGRTFF.

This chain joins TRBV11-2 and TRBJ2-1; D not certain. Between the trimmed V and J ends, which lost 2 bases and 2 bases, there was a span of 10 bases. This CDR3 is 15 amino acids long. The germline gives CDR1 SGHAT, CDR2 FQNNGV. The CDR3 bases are TGTGCCAGCAGCTTACGCCTTCCCACCTACAATGAGCAGTTCTTC. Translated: CASSLRLPTYNEQFF. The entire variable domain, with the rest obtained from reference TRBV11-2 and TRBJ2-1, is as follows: EAGVAQSPRYKIIEKRQSVAFWCNPISGHATLYWYQQILGQGPKLLIQFQNNGVVDDSQLPKDRFSAERLKGVDSTLKIQPAKLEDSAVYLCASSLRLPTYNEQFFGPGTRLTVL.

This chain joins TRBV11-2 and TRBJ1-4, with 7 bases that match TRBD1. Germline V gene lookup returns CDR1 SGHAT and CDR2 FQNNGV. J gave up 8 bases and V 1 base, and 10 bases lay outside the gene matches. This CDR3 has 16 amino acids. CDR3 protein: CASSLVRGGRGEKLFF. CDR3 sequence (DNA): TGTGCCAGCAGCTTAGTTCGAGGGGGCCGAGGGGAAAAACTGTTTTTT.

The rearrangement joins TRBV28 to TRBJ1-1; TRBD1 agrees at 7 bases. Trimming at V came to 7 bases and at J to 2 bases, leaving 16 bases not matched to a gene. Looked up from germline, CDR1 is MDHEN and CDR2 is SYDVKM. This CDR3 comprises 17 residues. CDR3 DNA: TGTGCCAGCACCCCTAGTATTAGAAGGGGGCCTAACACTGAAGCTTTCTTT. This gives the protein CASTPSIRRGPNTEAFF.

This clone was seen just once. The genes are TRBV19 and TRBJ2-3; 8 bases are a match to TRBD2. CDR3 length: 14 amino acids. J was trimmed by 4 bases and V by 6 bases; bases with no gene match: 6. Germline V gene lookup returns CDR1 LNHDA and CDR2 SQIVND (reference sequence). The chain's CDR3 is CASSQTSVADTQYF. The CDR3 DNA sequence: TGTGCCAGTAGCCAGACTAGCGTGGCAGATACGCAGTATTTT.

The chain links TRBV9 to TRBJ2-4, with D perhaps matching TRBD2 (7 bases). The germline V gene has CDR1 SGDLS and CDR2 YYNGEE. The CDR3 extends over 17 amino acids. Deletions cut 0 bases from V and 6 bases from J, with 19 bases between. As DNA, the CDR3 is TGTGCCAGCAGCGTAGCGGCGGGGGCCTCAACAGGAAACATTCAGTACTTC. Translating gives CASSVAAGASTGNIQYF.

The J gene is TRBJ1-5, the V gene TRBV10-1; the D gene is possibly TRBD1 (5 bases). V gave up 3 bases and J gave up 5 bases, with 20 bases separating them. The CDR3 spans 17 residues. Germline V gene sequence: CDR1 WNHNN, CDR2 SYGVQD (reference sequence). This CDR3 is CASSEPFDSLEDQPQHF. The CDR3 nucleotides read TGCGCCAGCAGTGAACCCTTCGACAGCCTGGAGGATCAGCCCCAGCATTTT.

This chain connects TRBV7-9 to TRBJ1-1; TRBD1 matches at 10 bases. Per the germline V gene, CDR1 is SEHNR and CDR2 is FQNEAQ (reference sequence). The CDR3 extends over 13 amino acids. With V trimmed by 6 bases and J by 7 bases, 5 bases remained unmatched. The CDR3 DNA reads TGTGCCAGCAGACGAGGGACAGGGGTTGAAGCTTTCTTT. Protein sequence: CASRRGTGVEAFF.

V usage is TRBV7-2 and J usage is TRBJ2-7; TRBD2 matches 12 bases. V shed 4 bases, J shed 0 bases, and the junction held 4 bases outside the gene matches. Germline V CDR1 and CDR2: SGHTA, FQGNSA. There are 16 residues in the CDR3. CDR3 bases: TGTGCCAGCAGCTCCACTAGCGGGGGGAGCTCCTACGAGCAGTACTTC. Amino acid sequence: CASSSTSGGSSYEQYF.

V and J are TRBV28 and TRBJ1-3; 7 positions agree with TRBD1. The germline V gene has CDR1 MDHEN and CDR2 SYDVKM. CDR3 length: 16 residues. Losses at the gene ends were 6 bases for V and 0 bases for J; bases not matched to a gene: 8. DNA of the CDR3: TGTGCCAGCAGGAGTCTGACAGGGTTCTCTGGAAACACCATATATTTT. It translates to CASRSLTGFSGNTIYF.

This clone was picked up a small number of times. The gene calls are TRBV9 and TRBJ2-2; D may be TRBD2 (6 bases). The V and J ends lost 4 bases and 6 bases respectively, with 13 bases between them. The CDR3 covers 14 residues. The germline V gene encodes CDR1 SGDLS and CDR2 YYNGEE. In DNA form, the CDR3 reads TGTGCCAGCAGCCGGGAAGCGGGTTCCGGGGAGCTGTTTTTT. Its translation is CASSREAGSGELFF.

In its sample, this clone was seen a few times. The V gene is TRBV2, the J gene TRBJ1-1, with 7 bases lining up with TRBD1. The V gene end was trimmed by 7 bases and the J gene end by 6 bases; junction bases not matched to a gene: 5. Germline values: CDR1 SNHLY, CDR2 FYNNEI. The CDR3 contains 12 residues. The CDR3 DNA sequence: TGTGCCAGCATGACAGGGAGGGCTGAAGCTTTCTTT. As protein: CASMTGRAEAFF. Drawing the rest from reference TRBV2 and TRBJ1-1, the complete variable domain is EPEVTQTPSHQVTQMGQEVILRCVPISNHLYFYWYRQILGQKVEFLVSFYNNEISEKSEIFDDQFSVERPDGSNFTLKIRSTKLEDSAMYFCASMTGRAEAFFGQGTRLTVV.

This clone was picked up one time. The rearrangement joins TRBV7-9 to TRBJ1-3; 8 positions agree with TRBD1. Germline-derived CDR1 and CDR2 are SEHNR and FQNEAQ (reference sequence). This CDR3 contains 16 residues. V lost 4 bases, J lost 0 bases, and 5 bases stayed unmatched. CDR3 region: CASSSRTGISGNTIYF. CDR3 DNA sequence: TGTGCCAGCAGCTCCCGGACAGGGATCTCTGGAAACACCATATATTTT.

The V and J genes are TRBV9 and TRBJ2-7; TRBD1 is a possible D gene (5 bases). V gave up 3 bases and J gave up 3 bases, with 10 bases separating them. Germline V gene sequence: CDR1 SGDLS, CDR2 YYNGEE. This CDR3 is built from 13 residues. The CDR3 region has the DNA TGTGCCAGCAGCGAATATGACAGCTACGAGCAGTACTTC. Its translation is CASSEYDSYEQYF.

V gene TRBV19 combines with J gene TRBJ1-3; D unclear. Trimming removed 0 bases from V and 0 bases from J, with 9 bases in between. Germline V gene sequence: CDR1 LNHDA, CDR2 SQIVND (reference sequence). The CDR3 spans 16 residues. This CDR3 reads CASSIDRRSSGNTIYF. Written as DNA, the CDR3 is TGTGCCAGTAGTATAGACCGACGGAGCTCTGGAAACACCATATATTTT. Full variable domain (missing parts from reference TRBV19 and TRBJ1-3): DGGITQSPKYLFRKEGQNVTLSCEQNLNHDAMYWYRQDPGQGLRLIYYSQIVNDFQKGDIAEGYSVSREKKESFPLTVTSAQKNPTAFYLCASSIDRRSSGNTIYFGEGSWLTVV.

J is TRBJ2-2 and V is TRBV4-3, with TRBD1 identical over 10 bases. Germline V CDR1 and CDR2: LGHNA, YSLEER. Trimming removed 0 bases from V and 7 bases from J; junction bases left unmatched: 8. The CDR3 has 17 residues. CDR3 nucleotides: TGCGCCAGCAGCCAAGATCTGGACAGGGGGTCCGGCGGGGAGCTGTTTTTT. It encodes CASSQDLDRGSGGELFF.

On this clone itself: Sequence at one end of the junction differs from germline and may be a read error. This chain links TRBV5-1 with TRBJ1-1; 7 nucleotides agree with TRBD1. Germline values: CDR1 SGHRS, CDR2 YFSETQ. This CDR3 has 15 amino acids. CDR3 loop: CTSSPVEGAMAEAFF. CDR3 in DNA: TGCACCAGCAGCCCGGTAGAGGGGGCGATGGCTGAAGCTTTCTTT.

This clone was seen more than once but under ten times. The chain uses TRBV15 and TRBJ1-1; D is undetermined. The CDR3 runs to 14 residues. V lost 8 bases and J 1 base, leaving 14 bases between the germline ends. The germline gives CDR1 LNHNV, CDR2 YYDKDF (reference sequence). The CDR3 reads CATGFQPANTEAFF. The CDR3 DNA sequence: TGTGCCACCGGTTTCCAACCAGCGAACACTGAAGCTTTCTTT. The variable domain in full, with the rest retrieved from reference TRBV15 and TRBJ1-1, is DAMVIQNPRYQVTQFGKPVTLSCSQTLNHNVMYWYQQKSSQAPKLLFHYYDKDFNNEADTPDNFQSRRPNTSFCFLDIRSPGLGDTAMYLCATGFQPANTEAFFGQGTRLTVV.

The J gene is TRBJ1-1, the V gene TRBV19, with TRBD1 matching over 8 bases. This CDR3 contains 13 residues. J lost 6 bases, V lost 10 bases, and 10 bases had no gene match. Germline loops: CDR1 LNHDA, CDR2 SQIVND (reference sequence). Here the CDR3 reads CATQDREGAEAFF. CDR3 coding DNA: TGTGCCACCCAGGACAGGGAGGGGGCTGAAGCTTTCTTT.